This T cell receptor (beta chain) was found in a study of blood T cell repertoires in COVID-19. Recovered status applied to Cohort 3 donors who had two consecutive negative PCRs. It also applied to those with clearance or with symptom resolution. Method: immunoSEQ multiplex PCR; TCRdb's copy keeps in-frame clones and lacks some. In the table there are just over 300,000 clones, 75% to 90% of which are singletons. The CDR3 has 15 residues. Trimming cost V 5 bases and J 2 bases; bases outside gene matches: 7. CDR1 is KGHSH, CDR2 LQKENI, per germline. The sequenced sample was PBMCs or T cells enriched from blood (not recorded which). The chain has TRBV18 and TRBJ2-7; 9 bases align to TRBD1. This TCR derives from a woman in her thirties or forties who had recovered from COVID-19. CDR3 in amino acids: CASSSVGQGAYEQYF. The CDR3 bases are TGTGCCAGCTCATCCGTGGGACAGGGAGCCTACGAGCAGTACTTC.